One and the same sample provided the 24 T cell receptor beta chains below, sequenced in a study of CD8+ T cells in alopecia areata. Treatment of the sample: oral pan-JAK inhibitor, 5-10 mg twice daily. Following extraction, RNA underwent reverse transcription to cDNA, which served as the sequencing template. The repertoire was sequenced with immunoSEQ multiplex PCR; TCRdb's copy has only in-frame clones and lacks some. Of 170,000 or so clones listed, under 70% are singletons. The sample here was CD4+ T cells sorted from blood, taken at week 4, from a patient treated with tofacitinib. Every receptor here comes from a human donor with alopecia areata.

CDR3 amino acids: CASSPLVGRGNTIYF. DNA of the CDR3: TGTGCCAGCAGTCCACTGGTGGGAAGAGGAAACACCATATATTTT. The rearrangement links TRBV9 to TRBJ1-3; D is ambiguous. The CDR3 length is 15 residues. Germline V CDR1 and CDR2: SGDLS, YYNGEE. Trimming took off 5 bases at V and 4 bases at J, with 16 bases between the two ends.

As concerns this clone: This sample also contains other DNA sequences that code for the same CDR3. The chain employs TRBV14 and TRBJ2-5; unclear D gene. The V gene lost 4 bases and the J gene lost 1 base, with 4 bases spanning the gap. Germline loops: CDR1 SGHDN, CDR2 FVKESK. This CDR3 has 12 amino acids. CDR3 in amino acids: CASSPLQETQYF. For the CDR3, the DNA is TGTGCCAGCAGCCCCCTCCAAGAGACCCAGTACTTC.

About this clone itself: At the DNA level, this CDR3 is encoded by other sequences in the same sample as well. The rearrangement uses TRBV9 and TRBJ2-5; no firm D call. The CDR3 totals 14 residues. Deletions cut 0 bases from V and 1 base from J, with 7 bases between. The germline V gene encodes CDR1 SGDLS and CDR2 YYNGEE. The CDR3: CASSVGPRQETQYF. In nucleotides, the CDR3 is TGTGCCAGCAGCGTAGGCCCTCGCCAAGAGACCCAGTACTTC.

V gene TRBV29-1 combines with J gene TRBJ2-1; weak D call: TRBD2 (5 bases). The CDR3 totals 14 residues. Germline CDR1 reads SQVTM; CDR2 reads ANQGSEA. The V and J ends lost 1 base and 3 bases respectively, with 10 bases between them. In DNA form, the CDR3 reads TGCAGCGTTGAAGGGTCTAGCATCTACAATGAGCAGTTCTTC. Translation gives CSVEGSSIYNEQFF.

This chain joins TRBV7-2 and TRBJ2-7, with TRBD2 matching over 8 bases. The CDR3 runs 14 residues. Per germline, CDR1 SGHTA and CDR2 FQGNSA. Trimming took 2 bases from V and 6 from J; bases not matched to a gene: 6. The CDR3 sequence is CASSLSSGVAEQYF. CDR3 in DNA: TGTGCCAGCAGCTTAAGTAGCGGGGTCGCCGAGCAGTACTTC. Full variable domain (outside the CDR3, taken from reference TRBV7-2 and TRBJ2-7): GAGVSQSPSNKVTEKGKDVELRCDPISGHTALYWYRQSLGQGLEFLIYFQGNSAPDKSGLPSDRFSAERTGGSVSTLTIQRTQQEDSAVYLCASSLSSGVAEQYFGPGTRLTVT.

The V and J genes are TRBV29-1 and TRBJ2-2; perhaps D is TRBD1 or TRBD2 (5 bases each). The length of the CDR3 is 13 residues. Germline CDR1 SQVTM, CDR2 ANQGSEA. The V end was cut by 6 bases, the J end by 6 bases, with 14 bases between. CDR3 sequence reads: CSVRRDLPGELFF. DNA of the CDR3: TGCAGCGTGAGAAGGGACCTCCCCGGGGAGCTGTTTTTT.

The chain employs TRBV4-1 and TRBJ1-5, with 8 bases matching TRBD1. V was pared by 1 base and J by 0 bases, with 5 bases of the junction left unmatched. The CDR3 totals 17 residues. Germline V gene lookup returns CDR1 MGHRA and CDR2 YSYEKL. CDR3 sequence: CASSQVTGAYSNQPQHF. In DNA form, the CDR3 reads TGCGCCAGCAGCCAAGTGACAGGGGCATATAGCAATCAGCCCCAGCATTTT.

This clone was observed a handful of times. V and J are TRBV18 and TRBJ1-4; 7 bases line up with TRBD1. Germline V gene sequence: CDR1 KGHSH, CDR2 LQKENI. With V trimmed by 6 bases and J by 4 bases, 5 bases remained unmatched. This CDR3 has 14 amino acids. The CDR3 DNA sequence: TGTGCCAGCTCGCCGGGACAGAGTAATGAAAAACTGTTTTTT. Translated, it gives CASSPGQSNEKLFF.

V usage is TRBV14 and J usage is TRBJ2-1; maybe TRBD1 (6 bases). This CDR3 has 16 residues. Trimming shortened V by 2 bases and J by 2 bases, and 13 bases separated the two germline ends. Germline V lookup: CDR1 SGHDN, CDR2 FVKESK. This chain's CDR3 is CASSQPLTGAYNEQFF. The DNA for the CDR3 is TGTGCCAGCAGCCAACCATTGACAGGTGCCTACAATGAGCAGTTCTTC.

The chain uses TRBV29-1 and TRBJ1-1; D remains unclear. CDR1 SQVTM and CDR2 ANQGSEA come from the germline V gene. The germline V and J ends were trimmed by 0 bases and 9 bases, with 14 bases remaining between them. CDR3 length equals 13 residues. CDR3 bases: TGCAGCGTTGAAGATCTTCCGGTTCCCAAAGCTTTCTTT. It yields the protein CSVEDLPVPKAFF. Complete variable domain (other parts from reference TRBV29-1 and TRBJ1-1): SAVISQKPSRDICQRGTSLTIQCQVDSQVTMMFWYRQQPGQSLTLIATANQGSEATYESGFVIDKFPISRPNLTFSTLTVSNMSPEDSSIYLCSVEDLPVPKAFFGQGTRLTVV.

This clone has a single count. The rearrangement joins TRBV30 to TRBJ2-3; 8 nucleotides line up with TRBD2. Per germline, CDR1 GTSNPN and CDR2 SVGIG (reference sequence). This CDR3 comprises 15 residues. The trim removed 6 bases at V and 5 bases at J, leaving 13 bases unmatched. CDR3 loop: CACHSGTRTVDTQYF. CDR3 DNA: TGTGCCTGCCACTCGGGGACTAGGACTGTAGATACGCAGTATTTT. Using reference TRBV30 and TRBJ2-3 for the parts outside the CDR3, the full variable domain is SQTIHQWPATLVQPVGSPLSLECTVEGTSNPNLYWYRQAAGRGLQLLFYSVGIGQISSEVPQNLSASRPQDRQFILSSKKLLLSDSGFYLCACHSGTRTVDTQYFGPGTRLTVL.

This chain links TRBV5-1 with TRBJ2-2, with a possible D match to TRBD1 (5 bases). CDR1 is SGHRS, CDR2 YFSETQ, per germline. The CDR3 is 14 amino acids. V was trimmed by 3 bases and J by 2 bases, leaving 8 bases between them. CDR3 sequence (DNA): TGCGCCAGCAGCTCCGGACACAACACCGGGGAGCTGTTTTTT. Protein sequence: CASSSGHNTGELFF.

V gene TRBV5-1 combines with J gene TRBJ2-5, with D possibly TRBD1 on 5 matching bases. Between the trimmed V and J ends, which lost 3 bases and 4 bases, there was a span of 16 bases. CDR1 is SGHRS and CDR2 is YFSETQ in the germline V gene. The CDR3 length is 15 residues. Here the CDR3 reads CASSYLGAPGETQYF. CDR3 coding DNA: TGCGCCAGCAGCTACCTTGGGGCCCCGGGAGAGACCCAGTACTTC.

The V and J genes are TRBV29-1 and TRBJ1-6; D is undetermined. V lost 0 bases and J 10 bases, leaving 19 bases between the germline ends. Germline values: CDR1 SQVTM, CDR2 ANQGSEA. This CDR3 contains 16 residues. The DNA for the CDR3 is TGCAGCGTTGAAGAAACCCGTTGCGTCGTTTGGTCACCCCTCCACTTT. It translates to CSVEETRCVVWSPLHF.

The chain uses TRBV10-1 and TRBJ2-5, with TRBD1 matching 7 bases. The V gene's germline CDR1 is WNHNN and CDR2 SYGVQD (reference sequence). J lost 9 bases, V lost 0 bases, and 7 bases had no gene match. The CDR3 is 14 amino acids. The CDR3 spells CASSESDRSGAQYF. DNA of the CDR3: TGCGCCAGCAGTGAGTCGGACAGGTCAGGGGCCCAGTACTTC.

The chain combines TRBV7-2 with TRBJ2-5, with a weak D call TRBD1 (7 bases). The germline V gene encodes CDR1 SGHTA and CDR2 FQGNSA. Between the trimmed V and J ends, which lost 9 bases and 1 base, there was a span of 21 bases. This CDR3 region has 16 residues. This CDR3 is CASLQGGSALQETQYF. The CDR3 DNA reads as TGTGCCAGTCTTCAGGGGGGTAGCGCACTCCAAGAGACCCAGTACTTC.

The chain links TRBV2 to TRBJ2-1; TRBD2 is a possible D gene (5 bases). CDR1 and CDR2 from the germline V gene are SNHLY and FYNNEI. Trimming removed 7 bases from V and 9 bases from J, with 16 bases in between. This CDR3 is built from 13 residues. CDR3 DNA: TGTGCCAGCACCAGCCCAGCGGCCAGTGAGCAGTTCTTC. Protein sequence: CASTSPAASEQFF. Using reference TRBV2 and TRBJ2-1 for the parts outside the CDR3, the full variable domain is EPEVTQTPSHQVTQMGQEVILRCVPISNHLYFYWYRQILGQKVEFLVSFYNNEISEKSEIFDDQFSVERPDGSNFTLKIRSTKLEDSAMYFCASTSPAASEQFFGPGTRLTVL.

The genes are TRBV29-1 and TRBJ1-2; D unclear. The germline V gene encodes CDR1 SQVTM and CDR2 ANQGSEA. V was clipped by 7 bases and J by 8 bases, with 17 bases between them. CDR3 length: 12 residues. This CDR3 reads CSAGNLVGGYTF. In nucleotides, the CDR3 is TGCAGCGCTGGGAACCTAGTTGGGGGCTACACCTTC.

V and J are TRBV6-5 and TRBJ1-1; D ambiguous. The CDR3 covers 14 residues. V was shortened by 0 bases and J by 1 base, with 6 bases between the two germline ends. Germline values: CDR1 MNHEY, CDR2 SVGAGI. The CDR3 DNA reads TGTGCCAGCAGTTACTCGCCGGGGAACACTGAAGCTTTCTTT. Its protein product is CASSYSPGNTEAFF.

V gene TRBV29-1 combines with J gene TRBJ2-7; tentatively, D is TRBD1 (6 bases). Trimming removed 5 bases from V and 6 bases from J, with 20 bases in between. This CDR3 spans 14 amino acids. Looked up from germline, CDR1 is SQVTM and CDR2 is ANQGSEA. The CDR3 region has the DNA TGCAGCGTTCATAACAGGGATGATCCGTTCGAGCAGTACTTC. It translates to CSVHNRDDPFEQYF.

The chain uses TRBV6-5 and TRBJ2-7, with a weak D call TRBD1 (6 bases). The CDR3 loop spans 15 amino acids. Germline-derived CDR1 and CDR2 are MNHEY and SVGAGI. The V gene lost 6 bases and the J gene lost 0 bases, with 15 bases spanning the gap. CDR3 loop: CASSPGQRSSYEQYF. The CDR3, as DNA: TGTGCCAGCAGCCCCGGACAGAGGAGCTCCTACGAGCAGTACTTC.

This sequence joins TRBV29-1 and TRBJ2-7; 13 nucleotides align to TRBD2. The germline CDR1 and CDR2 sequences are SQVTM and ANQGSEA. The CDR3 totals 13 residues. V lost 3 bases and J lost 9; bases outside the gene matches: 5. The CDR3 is CSVDTSGGAGQYF. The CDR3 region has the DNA TGCAGCGTTGACACTAGCGGGGGGGCCGGGCAGTACTTC.

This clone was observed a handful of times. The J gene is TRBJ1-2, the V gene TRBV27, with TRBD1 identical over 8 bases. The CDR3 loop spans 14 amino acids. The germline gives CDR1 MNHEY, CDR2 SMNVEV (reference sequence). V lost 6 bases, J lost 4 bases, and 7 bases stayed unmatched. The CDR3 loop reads CASRLSGGSYGYTF. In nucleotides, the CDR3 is TGTGCCAGCAGACTCTCAGGGGGCAGCTATGGCTACACCTTC.

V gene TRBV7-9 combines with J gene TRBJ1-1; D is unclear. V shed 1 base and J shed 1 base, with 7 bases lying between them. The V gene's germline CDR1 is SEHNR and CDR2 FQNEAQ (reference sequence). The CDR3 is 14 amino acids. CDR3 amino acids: CASSLGQGNTEAFF. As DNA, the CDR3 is TGTGCCAGCAGCTTAGGACAAGGGAACACTGAAGCTTTCTTT.